This T cell receptor (beta chain) was captured by sequencing in a study of blood T cell repertoires in COVID-19. Study-level information: The study drew acute and convalescent COVID-19 samples from the United States, Italy and Spain. T cells, B-cell-depleted T cells, or PBMCs supplied cDNA or gDNA.

Unmatched junction bases numbered 3, after V lost 0 bases and J lost 3 bases. From germline, CDR1 is LGHDT and CDR2 YNNKEL (reference sequence). The CDR3 consists of 15 residues. Only in-frame clones appear in the TCRdb table, and some are missing; sequencing was by immunoSEQ multiplex PCR. Among some 240,000 clones listed, 88% were seen once. This clone was recorded once. Residents of about 25 US areas, aged about 18 to 89 years, made up the participants. The chain uses TRBV3-1 (or the pseudogene TRBV3-2) and TRBJ2-7; 9 bases align to TRBD2. This TCR was recovered from a woman aged 40 to 50 who had been exposed to COVID-19. Sequencing input: PBMCs or T cells enriched from blood (not recorded which). As DNA, the CDR3 is TGTGCCAGCAGCCAAGACTTGACTAGCGGCTACGAGCAGTACGTC. Its protein product is CASSQDLTSGYEQYV.